The 21 T cell receptor beta chains below all came from one sample that was sequenced in a study of blood T cell repertoires in COVID-19. Method: immunoSEQ multiplex PCR; TCRdb's copy keeps in-frame clones and lacks some. The profile shows about 120,000 clones, about 85% of them singletons. The sequenced sample was peripheral blood. These receptors came from a man between 60 and 75 years old with acute or convalescent COVID-19.

Only one count was recorded for this clone. The chain employs TRBV27 and TRBJ2-7; 8 nucleotides agree with TRBD2. This CDR3 is built from 16 residues. Germline V gene lookup returns CDR1 MNHEY and CDR2 SMNVEV (reference sequence). The ends lost 4 bases at V and 7 bases at J; junction bases unmatched: 15. CDR3 bases: TGTGCCAGCAGTTCTTCTAGCGGGTCTCTGATTGGGGAGCAGTACTTC. Translated, it gives CASSSSSGSLIGEQYF.

The chain is built from TRBV13 and TRBJ2-3, with 10 bases that match TRBD1. Germline-derived CDR1 and CDR2 are PRHDT and FYEKMQ (reference sequence). CDR3 length equals 16 residues. V lost 5 bases and J lost 1; bases outside the gene matches: 6. The CDR3: CASSPGTGVRTDTQYF. Here the CDR3 DNA reads TGTGCCAGCAGCCCAGGGACAGGGGTTCGCACAGATACGCAGTATTTT.

The chain carries TRBV28 and TRBJ1-1; D is perhaps TRBD1 (5 bases). The V end was cut by 3 bases, the J end by 5 bases, with 7 bases between. The CDR3 runs to 12 residues. Germline CDR1 and CDR2: MDHEN and SYDVKM. The CDR3 nucleotides read TGTGCCAGCAGTTTCCAGGGTACTGAAGCTTTCTTT. This codes for CASSFQGTEAFF.

The rearrangement uses TRBV13 and TRBJ1-1; 7 positions agree with TRBD1. CDR1 is PRHDT and CDR2 is FYEKMQ in the germline V gene (reference sequence). Trimming cost V 0 bases and J 0 bases; bases outside gene matches: 1. The CDR3 loop spans 15 amino acids. For the CDR3, the DNA is TGTGCCAGCAGCTTAGGAGGACAGGTGAACACTGAAGCTTTCTTT. Translating gives CASSLGGQVNTEAFF.

The chain couples TRBV6-6 to TRBJ2-5, with D maybe TRBD1 (6 bases). CDR1 and CDR2 from the germline V gene are MNHNY and SVGAGI (reference sequence). The V end was cut by 6 bases, the J end by 2 bases, with 16 bases between. This CDR3 is built from 15 residues. In nucleotides, the CDR3 is TGTGCCAGCAGCCTTGGACAGACCCGACAAGAGACCCAGTACTTC. Translating gives CASSLGQTRQETQYF.

This rearrangement joins TRBV18 to TRBJ2-1, with 11 bases matching TRBD1. The CDR3 spans 16 residues. V lost 6 bases to trimming and J lost 3 bases; unmatched junction nucleotides: 7. The V gene's germline CDR1 is KGHSH and CDR2 LQKENI. In nucleotides, the CDR3 is TGTGCCAGCTCTGGGGGGACAGGGGGTATCTACAATGAGCAGTTCTTC. This sequence encodes CASSGGTGGIYNEQFF.

The rearrangement joins TRBV28 to TRBJ2-7; 7 nucleotides match TRBD2. Germline V CDR1 and CDR2: MDHEN, SYDVKM. Trimming took 6 bases from V and 5 from J; bases not matched to a gene: 10. The CDR3 has 14 amino acids. This chain's CDR3 is CASSPARTSNEQYF. DNA for the CDR3: TGTGCCAGCAGCCCCGCCAGGACTAGTAACGAGCAGTACTTC. The full variable domain, completed using reference TRBV28 and TRBJ2-7, is DVKVTQSSRYLVKRTGEKVFLECVQDMDHENMFWYRQDPGLGLRLIYFSYDVKMKEKGDIPEGYSVSREKKERFSLILESASTNQTSMYLCASSPARTSNEQYFGPGTRLTVT.

The rearrangement joins TRBV6-5 to TRBJ2-7; D perhaps matches TRBD1 (5 bases). V was trimmed by 6 bases and J by 5 bases, leaving 11 bases between them. This CDR3 region has 12 residues. In germline, CDR1 is MNHEY, CDR2 SVGAGI. The CDR3 coding sequence is TGTGCCAGCAGCTTACAGGACGACGAGCAGTACTTC. This sequence encodes CASSLQDDEQYF.

V usage is TRBV19 and J usage is TRBJ2-7, with a weak D call TRBD1 (7 bases). Trimming removed 10 bases from V and 2 bases from J, with 15 bases in between. The CDR3 has 13 amino acids. CDR1 is LNHDA and CDR2 is SQIVND in the germline V gene (reference sequence). Here the CDR3 DNA reads TGTGCCACCCAGCCAGGGGGGACCTACGAGCAGTACTTC. This translates into CATQPGGTYEQYF.

The J gene is TRBJ1-2, the V gene TRBV5-1; 7 bases are a match to TRBD1. Germline trimming cut 0 bases from V and 4 bases from J; bases unmatched to any gene: 6. CDR3 length: 15 residues. Per germline, CDR1 SGHRS and CDR2 YFSETQ. The CDR3 is CASSLGQGVGYGYTF. CDR3 coding DNA: TGCGCCAGCAGCTTGGGACAGGGTGTTGGCTATGGCTACACCTTC.

The V call is TRBV25-1, the J call TRBJ2-1; TRBD2 aligns across 12 bases. V trimming: 4 bases; J trimming: 8 bases; junction bases outside the gene matches: 3. Germline V lookup: CDR1 MGHDK, CDR2 SYGVNS. CDR3 length: 14 amino acids. CDR3 amino acids: CASSATSGGDEQFF. CDR3 in DNA: TGTGCCAGCAGTGCGACTAGCGGGGGTGATGAGCAGTTCTTC.

This sequence joins TRBV10-3 and TRBJ2-5, with 8 bases fitting TRBD1. V dropped 8 bases and J dropped 2; count of bases not matched to a gene: 10. The CDR3 length is 15 residues. CDR1 is ENHRY, CDR2 SYGVKD, per germline. The CDR3 DNA is TGTGCCATCTCGAGAGACAGGGGCGATCAAGAGACCCAGTACTTC. This gives the protein CAISRDRGDQETQYF.

The chain recombines TRBV7-2 with TRBJ1-1; TRBD1 is a possible D gene (6 bases). The CDR3 sequence is 15 residues long. CDR1 and CDR2 from the germline V gene are SGHTA and FQGNSA. Deletions cut 4 bases from V and 6 bases from J, with 18 bases between. The CDR3 region is CASSSQTGTLAEAFF. The CDR3 coding sequence is TGTGCCAGCAGCTCCCAGACAGGCACGTTGGCTGAAGCTTTCTTT.

The chain combines TRBV6-6 with TRBJ1-1; tentatively, D is TRBD1 (6 bases). V lost 6 bases to trimming and J lost 0 bases, with 17 bases between them. The CDR3 runs 16 residues. From germline, CDR1 is MNHNY and CDR2 SVGAGI (reference sequence). CDR3: CASSSTGGGLNTEAFF. The CDR3 nucleotides are TGTGCCAGCAGCTCGACAGGCGGGGGACTGAACACTGAAGCTTTCTTT.

This clone was seen a single time. This chain uses TRBV6-2 or TRBV6-3 with TRBJ2-1; 10 bases are a match to TRBD2. In germline, CDR1 is MNHEY, CDR2 SVGEGT. V dropped 5 bases and J dropped 7; count of bases not matched to a gene: 8. The CDR3 extends over 15 amino acids. The CDR3 DNA sequence: TGTGCCAGCAGTCCCTCTAGCGGGAGTAATAATGAGCAGTTCTTC. It translates to CASSPSSGSNNEQFF.

V gene TRBV10-3 combines with J gene TRBJ1-5; D not certain. Germline CDR1 reads ENHRY; CDR2 reads SYGVKD. There are 15 residues in the CDR3. V lost 0 bases and J 7 bases, leaving 13 bases between the germline ends. CDR3 sequence (DNA): TGTGCCATCAGTGAGTCAAGAGGGTCGGACCAGCCCCAGCATTTT. This encodes CAISESRGSDQPQHF.

The rearrangement joins TRBV23-1 to TRBJ2-1; D is possibly TRBD1 (5 bases). TRBV23-1 is designated an ORF whose function remains uncertain. Trimming left V 1 base short and J 7 bases short, with 8 bases between. This CDR3 contains 13 residues. The CDR3 nucleotides read TGCGCCAGCAGTCAATATAGGGGAAATGAGCAGTTCTTC. Residues: CASSQYRGNEQFF.

The V and J genes are TRBV13 and TRBJ1-2, with 10 bases that match TRBD1. The CDR3 totals 17 residues. With V trimmed by 0 bases and J by 2 bases, 6 bases remained unmatched. Germline CDR1 reads PRHDT; CDR2 reads FYEKMQ (reference sequence). This CDR3 reads CASSLGRGTGANYGYTF. In DNA, the CDR3 is TGTGCCAGCAGCTTAGGCCGGGGGACAGGGGCCAACTATGGCTACACCTTC.

This chain uses TRBV14 with TRBJ2-3, with 9 nucleotides matching TRBD2. Germline CDR1 reads SGHDN; CDR2 reads FVKESK. This CDR3 is 21 amino acids long. CDR3 nucleotide sequence: TGTGCACCAAGTGAAGGGTGTAACACATACCGGACTAGCGCCGTCACAGATACGCAGTATTTT. Residues: CAPSEGCNTYRTSAVTDTQYF.

The gene calls are TRBV28 and TRBJ2-7; TRBD2 might be the D (5 bases). The CDR3 consists of 14 residues. Germline V gene sequence: CDR1 MDHEN, CDR2 SYDVKM. The V and J ends lost 5 bases and 1 base respectively, with 12 bases between them. CDR3 sequence: CASSRLANSYEQYF. Here the CDR3 DNA reads TGTGCCAGCAGTCGCTTAGCGAATTCCTACGAGCAGTACTTC.

The rearrangement joins TRBV6-6 to TRBJ2-3; 8 bases are shared with TRBD1. This CDR3 spans 15 amino acids. CDR1 and CDR2 (germline): MNHNY, SVGAGI (reference sequence). With 4 bases clipped from V and 0 bases from J, the junction kept 3 bases outside the gene matches. The CDR3 sequence is CASSLGQASTDTQYF. The CDR3 coding sequence is TGTGCCAGCAGTTTGGGACAGGCAAGCACAGATACGCAGTATTTT.